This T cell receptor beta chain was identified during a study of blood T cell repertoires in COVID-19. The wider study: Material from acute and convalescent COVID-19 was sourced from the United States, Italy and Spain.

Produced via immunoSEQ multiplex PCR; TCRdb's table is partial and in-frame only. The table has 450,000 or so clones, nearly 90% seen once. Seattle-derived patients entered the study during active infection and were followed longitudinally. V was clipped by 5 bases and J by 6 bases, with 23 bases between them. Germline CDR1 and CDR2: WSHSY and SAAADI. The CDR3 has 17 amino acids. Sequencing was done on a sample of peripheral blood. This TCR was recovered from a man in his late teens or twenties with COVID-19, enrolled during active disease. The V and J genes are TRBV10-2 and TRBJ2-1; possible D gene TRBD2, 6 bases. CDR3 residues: CASSPREASRHPNEQFF. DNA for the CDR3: TGCGCCAGCAGTCCCAGGGAGGCTAGCCGCCACCCCAATGAGCAGTTCTTC.